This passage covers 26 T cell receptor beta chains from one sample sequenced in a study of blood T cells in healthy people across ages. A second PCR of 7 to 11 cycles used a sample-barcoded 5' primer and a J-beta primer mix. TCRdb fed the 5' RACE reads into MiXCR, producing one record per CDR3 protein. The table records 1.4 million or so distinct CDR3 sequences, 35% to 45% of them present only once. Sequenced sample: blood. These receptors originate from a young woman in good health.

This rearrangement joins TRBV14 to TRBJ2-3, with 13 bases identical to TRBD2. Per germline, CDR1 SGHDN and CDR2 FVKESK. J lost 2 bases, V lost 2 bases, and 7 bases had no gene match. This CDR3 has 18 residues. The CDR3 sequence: CASSQTRTSGGYTDTQYF. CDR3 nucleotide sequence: TGTGCCAGCAGCCAAACCCGGACTAGCGGGGGATACACAGATACGCAGTATTTT.

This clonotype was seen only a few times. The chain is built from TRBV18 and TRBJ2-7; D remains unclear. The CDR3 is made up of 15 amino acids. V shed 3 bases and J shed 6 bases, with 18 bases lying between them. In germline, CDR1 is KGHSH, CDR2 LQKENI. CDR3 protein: CASSPLPATSAEQYF. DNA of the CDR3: TGTGCCAGCTCACCGTTGCCAGCTACCTCTGCCGAGCAGTACTTC.

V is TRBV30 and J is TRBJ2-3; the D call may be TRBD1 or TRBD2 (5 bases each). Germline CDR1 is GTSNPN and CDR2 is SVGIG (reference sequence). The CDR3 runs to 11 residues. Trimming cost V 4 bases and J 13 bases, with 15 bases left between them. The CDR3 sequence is CAWKVGWGKYF. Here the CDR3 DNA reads TGTGCCTGGAAAGTCGGCTGGGGGAAGTATTTT. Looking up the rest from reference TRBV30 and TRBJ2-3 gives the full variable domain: SQTIHQWPATLVQPVGSPLSLECTVEGTSNPNLYWYRQAAGRGLQLLFYSVGIGQISSEVPQNLSASRPQDRQFILSSKKLLLSDSGFYLCAWKVGWGKYFGPGTRLTVL.

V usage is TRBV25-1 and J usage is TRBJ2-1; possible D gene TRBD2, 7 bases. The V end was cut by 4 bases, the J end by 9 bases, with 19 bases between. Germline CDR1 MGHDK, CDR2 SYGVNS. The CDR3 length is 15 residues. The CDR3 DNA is TGTGCCAGCAGTGGTGGACTAGGACTAGGGGGTGAGCAGTTCTTC. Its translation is CASSGGLGLGGEQFF.

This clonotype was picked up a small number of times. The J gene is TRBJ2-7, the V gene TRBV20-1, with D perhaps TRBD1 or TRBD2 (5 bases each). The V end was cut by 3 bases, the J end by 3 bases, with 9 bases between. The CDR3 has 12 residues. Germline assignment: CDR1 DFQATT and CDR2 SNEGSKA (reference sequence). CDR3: CSASSGRYEQYF. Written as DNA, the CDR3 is TGCAGTGCTAGCTCGGGGCGCTACGAGCAGTACTTC.

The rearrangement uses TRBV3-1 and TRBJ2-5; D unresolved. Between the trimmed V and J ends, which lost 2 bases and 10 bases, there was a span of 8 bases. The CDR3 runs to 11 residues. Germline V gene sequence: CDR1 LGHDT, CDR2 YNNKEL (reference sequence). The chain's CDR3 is CASSQMQIQYF. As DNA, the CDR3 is TGTGCCAGCAGCCAAATGCAGATCCAGTACTTC.

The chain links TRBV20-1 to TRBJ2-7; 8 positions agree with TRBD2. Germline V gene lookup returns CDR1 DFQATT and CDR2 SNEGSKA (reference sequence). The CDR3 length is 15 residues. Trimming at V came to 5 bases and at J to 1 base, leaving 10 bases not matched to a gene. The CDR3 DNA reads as TGCAGTGCTTTATCAGCAGCGGGAGATTCCTACGAGCAGTACTTC. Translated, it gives CSALSAAGDSYEQYF.

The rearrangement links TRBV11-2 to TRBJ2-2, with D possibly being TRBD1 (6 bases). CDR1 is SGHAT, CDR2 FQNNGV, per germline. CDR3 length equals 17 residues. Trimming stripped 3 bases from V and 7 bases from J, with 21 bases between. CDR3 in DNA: TGTGCCAGCAGCTTGTGGGGGACGACAGGTTACGGCGGGGAGCTGTTTTTT. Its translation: CASSLWGTTGYGGELFF.

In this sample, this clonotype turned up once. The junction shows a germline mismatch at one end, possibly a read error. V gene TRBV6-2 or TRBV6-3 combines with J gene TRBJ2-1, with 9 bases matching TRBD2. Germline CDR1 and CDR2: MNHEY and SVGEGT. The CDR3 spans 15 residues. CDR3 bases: TGTGCCAACAGTTACGGGCTAGCGGGATTCAATGAGCAGTTCTTC. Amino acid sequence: CANSYGLAGFNEQFF.

This CDR3 reads CASSQDYKYEQYF. CDR3 DNA: TGCGCCAGCAGCCAAGACTACAAGTACGAGCAGTACTTC. This chain uses TRBV4-3 with TRBJ2-7, with unresolved D. Germline CDR1 is LGHNA and CDR2 is YSLEER. Between the trimmed V and J ends, which lost 0 bases and 4 bases, there was a span of 7 bases. This CDR3 region has 13 residues.

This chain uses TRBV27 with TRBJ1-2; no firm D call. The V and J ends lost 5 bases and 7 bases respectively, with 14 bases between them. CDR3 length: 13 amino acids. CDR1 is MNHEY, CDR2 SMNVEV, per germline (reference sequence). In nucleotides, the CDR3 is TGTGCCAGCAGTCAGACCCACACGGGTGGCTACACCTTC. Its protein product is CASSQTHTGGYTF.

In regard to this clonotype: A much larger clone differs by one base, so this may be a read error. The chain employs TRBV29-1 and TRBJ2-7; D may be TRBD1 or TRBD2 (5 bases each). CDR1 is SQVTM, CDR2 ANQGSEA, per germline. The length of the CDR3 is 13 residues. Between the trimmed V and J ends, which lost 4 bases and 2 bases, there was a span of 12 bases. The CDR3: CSVAGTIAYEQYF. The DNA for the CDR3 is TGCAGCGTTGCCGGGACGATAGCCTACGAGCAGTACTTC.

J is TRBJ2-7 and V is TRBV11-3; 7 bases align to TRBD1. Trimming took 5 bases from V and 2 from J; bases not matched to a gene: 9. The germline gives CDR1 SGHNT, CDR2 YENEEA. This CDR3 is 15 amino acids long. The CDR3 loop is CASSQGSRGTYEQYF. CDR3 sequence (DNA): TGTGCCAGCAGCCAGGGGTCCAGGGGGACCTACGAGCAGTACTTC. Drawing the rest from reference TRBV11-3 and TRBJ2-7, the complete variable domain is EAGVVQSPRYKIIEKKQPVAFWCNPISGHNTLYWYLQNLGQGPELLIRYENEEAVDDSQLPKDRFSAERLKGVDSTLKIQPAELGDSAVYLCASSQGSRGTYEQYFGPGTRLTVT.

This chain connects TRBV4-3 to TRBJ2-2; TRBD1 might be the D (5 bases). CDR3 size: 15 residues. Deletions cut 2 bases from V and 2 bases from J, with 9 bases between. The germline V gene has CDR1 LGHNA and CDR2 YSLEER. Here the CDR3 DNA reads TGCGCCAGCAGCCAAACCGACAGCAACACCGGGGAGCTGTTTTTT. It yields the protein CASSQTDSNTGELFF.

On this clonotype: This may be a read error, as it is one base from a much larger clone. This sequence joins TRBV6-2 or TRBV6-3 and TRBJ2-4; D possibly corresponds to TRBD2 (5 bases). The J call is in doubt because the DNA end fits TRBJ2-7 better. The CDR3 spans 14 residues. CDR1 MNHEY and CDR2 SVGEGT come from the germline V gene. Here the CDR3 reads CAGSSEGPSYEQYF. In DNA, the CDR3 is TGTGCCGGCAGTTCCGAGGGCCCAAGCTACGAGCAGTACTTC.

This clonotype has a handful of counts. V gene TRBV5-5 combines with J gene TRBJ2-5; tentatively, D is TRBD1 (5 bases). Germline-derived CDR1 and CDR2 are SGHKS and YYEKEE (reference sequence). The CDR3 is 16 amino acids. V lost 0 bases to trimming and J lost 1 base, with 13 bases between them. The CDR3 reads CASSLESGRVQETQYF. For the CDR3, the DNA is TGTGCCAGCAGCTTGGAGTCCGGCAGGGTCCAAGAGACCCAGTACTTC.

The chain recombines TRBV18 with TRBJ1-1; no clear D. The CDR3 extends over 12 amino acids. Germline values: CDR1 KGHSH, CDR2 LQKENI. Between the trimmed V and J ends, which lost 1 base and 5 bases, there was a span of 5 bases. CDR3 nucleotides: TGTGCCAGCTCACCACGACGGACTGAAGCTTTCTTT. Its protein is CASSPRRTEAFF.

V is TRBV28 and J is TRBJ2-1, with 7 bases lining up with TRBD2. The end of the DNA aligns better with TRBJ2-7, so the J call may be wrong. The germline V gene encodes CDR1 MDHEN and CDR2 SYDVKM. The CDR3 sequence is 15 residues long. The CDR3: CASSWGGGFYNEQYF. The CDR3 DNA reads TGTGCCAGCAGCTGGGGGGGGGGGTTTTACAATGAGCAGTACTTC.

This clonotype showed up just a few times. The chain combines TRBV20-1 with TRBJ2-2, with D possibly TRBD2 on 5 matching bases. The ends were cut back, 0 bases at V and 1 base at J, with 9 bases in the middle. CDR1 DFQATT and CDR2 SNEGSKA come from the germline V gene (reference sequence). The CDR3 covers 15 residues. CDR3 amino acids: CSARDLRGNTGELFF. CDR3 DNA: TGCAGTGCTAGAGATCTTCGGGGGAACACCGGGGAGCTGTTTTTT.

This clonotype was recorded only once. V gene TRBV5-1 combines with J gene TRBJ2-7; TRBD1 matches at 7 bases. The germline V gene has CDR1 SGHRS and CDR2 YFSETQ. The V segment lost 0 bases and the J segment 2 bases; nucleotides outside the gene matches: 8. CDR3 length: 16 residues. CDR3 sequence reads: CASSLGTWDSTYEQYF. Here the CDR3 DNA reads TGCGCCAGCAGCTTGGGGACTTGGGACAGCACCTACGAGCAGTACTTC.

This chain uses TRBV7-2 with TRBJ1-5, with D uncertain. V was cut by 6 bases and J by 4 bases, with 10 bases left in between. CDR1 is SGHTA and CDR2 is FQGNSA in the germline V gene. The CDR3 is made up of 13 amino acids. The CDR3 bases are TGTGCCAGCAGTACTCAATTAAATCAGCCCCAGCATTTT. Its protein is CASSTQLNQPQHF.

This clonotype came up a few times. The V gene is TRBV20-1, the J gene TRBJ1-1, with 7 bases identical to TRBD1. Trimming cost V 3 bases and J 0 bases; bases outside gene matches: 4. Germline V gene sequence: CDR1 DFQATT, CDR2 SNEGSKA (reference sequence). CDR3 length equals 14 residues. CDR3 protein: CSARTGRVNTEAFF. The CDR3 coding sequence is TGCAGTGCTAGGACAGGGAGGGTGAACACTGAAGCTTTCTTT.

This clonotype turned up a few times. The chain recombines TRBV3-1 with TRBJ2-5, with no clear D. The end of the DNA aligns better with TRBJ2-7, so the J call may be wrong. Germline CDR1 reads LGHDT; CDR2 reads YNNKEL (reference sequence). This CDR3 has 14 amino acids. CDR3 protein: CASSQEAAWHEQYF. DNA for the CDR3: TGTGCCAGCAGCCAAGAAGCAGCGTGGCACGAGCAGTACTTC.

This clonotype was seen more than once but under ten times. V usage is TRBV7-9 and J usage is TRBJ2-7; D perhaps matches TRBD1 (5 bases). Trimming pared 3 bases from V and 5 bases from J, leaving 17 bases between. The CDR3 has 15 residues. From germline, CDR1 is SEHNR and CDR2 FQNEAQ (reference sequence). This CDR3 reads CASSFSPGILDEQYF. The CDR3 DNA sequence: TGTGCCAGCAGCTTTAGTCCAGGGATTTTGGACGAGCAGTACTTC.

The CDR3 region is CASSVADYLSEQFF. DNA of the CDR3: TGTGCCAGCAGCGTAGCGGACTATTTGAGTGAGCAGTTCTTC. This chain links TRBV9 with TRBJ2-1; possibly TRBD2 for D (6 bases). V was trimmed by 0 bases and J by 9 bases, leaving 13 bases between them. Germline lookup yields CDR1 SGDLS and CDR2 YYNGEE. This CDR3 contains 14 residues.

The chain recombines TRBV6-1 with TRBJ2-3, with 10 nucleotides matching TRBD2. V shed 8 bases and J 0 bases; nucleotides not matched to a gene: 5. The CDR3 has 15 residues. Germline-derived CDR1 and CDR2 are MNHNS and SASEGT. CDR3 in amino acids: CASHRTSGSTDTQYF. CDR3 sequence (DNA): TGTGCCAGCCACCGGACTAGCGGTAGCACAGATACGCAGTATTTT.